This is a list of T cell receptor beta chains from one sample in a study of early stage breast cancer tumors. Only in-frame clones appear in the TCRdb table, and some are missing; sequencing was by immunoSEQ multiplex PCR. The sample shows 25,000 to 35,000 clones, around three quarters of them seen only once. The sequenced sample consisted of blood. The source is a person aged 55-75 years with breast cancer. CDR3s include the opening cysteine and the closing phenylalanine or tryptophan. A D gene is named only where the DNA matches it firmly. A clone size is listed for some rows: how often the clone was seen (once, few, many), or a class if it is expanded.

18 | TRBJ2-1 | TRBV7-3 | TRBD2 | - | CASSLLAGLSQNYNEQFF | TGTGCCAGCAGCTTACTAGCGGGACTCTCGCAAAACTACAATGAGCAGTTCTTC
17 | TRBJ2-3 | TRBV5-6 | - | - | CASSERTGAPFADTQYF | TGTGCCAGCAGCGAAAGAACGGGAGCCCCTTTCGCAGATACGCAGTATTTT
12 | TRBJ1-2 | TRBV18 | - | - | CASSPGAEGYTF | TGTGCCAGCTCACCAGGGGCGGAAGGCTACACCTTC
15 | TRBJ2-7 | TRBV6-6 | - | - | CASSLGDTRSYEQYF | TGTGCCAGCAGCCTTGGGGACACCCGCTCCTACGAGCAGTACTTC
16 | TRBJ2-3 | TRBV28 | TRBD2 | many | CATKGGLAVITDTQYF | TGTGCCACCAAGGGGGGACTAGCGGTCATCACAGATACGCAGTATTTT
14 | TRBJ2-7 | TRBV7-9 | - | once | CASSLASEANEQYF | TGTGCCAGCAGCTTAGCGTCCGAAGCGAACGAGCAGTACTTC
14 | TRBJ1-1 | TRBV5-1 | TRBD1 | - | CASSAGQGGTEAFF | TGCGCCAGCAGCGCCGGACAGGGAGGGACTGAAGCTTTCTTT
16 | TRBJ2-1 | TRBV4-3 | TRBD2 | - | CASSHPGTSGRAEQFF | TGCGCCAGCAGCCACCCAGGGACTAGCGGGAGGGCCGAGCAGTTCTTC
15 | TRBJ1-4 | TRBV19 | - | - | CASSRGWQGGEKLFF | TGTGCCAGTAGTAGGGGGTGGCAGGGAGGGGAAAAACTGTTTTTT
14 | TRBJ2-7 | TRBV7-8 | - | - | CASSSAGPAYEQYF | TGTGCCAGCAGCTCTGCGGGCCCCGCCTACGAGCAGTACTTC
16 | TRBJ1-4 | TRBV7-2 | - | - | CASSTRRKGGAEKLFF | TGTGCCAGCAGCACCCGAAGGAAGGGAGGGGCTGAAAAACTGTTTTTT
14 | TRBJ1-4 | TRBV5-1 | TRBD1 | - | CASSPQGAGEKLFF | TGCGCCAGCAGCCCACAGGGGGCAGGTGAAAAACTGTTTTTT
16 | TRBJ1-5 | TRBV18 | TRBD1 | - | CASSPPSSRGPQPQHF | TGTGCCAGCTCACCACCCAGTTCCAGGGGGCCTCAGCCCCAGCATTTT
16 | TRBJ2-7 | TRBV4-3 | - | - | CASSQVGGVAHYEQYF | TGCGCCAGCAGCCAAGTCGGGGGTGTCGCGCACTACGAGCAGTACTTC
15 | TRBJ2-4 | TRBV25-1 | - | few | CASSERGGVKNIQYF | TGTGCCAGCAGTGAAAGAGGTGGCGTCAAAAACATTCAGTACTTC
14 | TRBJ1-1 | TRBV5-1 | - | - | CASEGGLMNTEAFF | TGCGCCTCCGAGGGGGGGCTGATGAACACTGAAGCTTTCTTT
13 | TRBJ2-5 | TRBV18 | - | - | CASSPGTQETQYF | TGTGCCAGCTCACCTGGGACACAAGAGACCCAGTACTTC
12 | TRBJ2-4 | TRBV6-6 | - | - | CASSSAKNIQYF | TGTGCCAGCAGCTCCGCCAAAAACATTCAGTACTTC
15 | TRBJ2-1 | TRBV11-3 | TRBD2 | - | CASSSGLAGGNEQFF | TGTGCCAGCAGCTCCGGACTAGCGGGAGGGAATGAGCAGTTCTTC
15 | TRBJ2-5 | TRBV7-2 | - | once | CASSLNGQIQETQYF | TGTGCCAGCAGCTTAAACGGACAGATCCAAGAGACCCAGTACTTC
14 | TRBJ1-1 | TRBV4-1 | - | - | CASSPQAGRTEAFF | TGCGCCAGCAGCCCTCAGGCAGGGCGGACTGAAGCTTTCTTT
14 | TRBJ1-1 | TRBV6-5 | TRBD1 | - | CASSLDRVNTEAFF | TGTGCCAGCAGCTTAGACAGGGTGAACACTGAAGCTTTCTTT
15 | TRBJ2-1 | TRBV6-5 | - | - | CAVSPAGYSYNEQFF | TGTGCCGTCAGTCCAGCGGGCTACTCCTACAATGAGCAGTTCTTC
15 | TRBJ2-3 | TRBV7-7 | TRBD2 | - | CASSPSGRGTDTQYF | TGTGCCAGCAGTCCTAGCGGGAGGGGGACAGATACGCAGTATTTT
15 | TRBJ2-7 | TRBV18 | TRBD2 | once | CASSPRLAGVNEQYF | TGTGCCAGCTCACCACGACTAGCGGGAGTCAACGAGCAGTACTTC
16 | TRBJ2-2 | TRBV7-6 | - | few | CASSPGSATSTGELFF | TGTGCCAGCAGCCCCGGCTCAGCAACTAGCACCGGGGAGCTGTTTTTT
13 | TRBJ2-2 | TRBV10-3 | - | - | CAISDTKNGELFF | TGTGCCATCAGTGATACAAAAAACGGGGAGCTGTTTTTT